The 7 T cell receptor beta chains presented below share a single source sample, sequenced in a study of metastatic and nonmetastatic thyroid tumors. The entire patient cohort was treatment-naive prior to thyroid surgery. TCRdb recomputed clones from the PCR reads via MiXCR. The sample lists tens of thousands of clones, around 31% seen once, with around 15% in the top ten. Specimen: tumor tissue. These receptors were obtained from a female donor with papillary thyroid cancer or a benign thyroid nodule (not recorded which). Some clones in this sample may be carry-over from other donors' samples.

This chain connects TRBV12-3 or TRBV12-4 to TRBJ2-7; D gene unclear. The CDR3 covers 15 residues. V dropped 4 bases and J dropped 5 bases, with 18 bases sitting between them. The CDR3 DNA reads TGTGCCAGCAGTTCCTCAACTCTGGGTTCCAACGAGCAGTACTTC. Protein product: CASSSSTLGSNEQYF.

The CDR3 DNA reads as TGTGCCAGCTCAGCTGGGGCCAACGTCCTGACTTTC. Protein sequence: CASSAGANVLTF. This rearrangement joins TRBV28 to TRBJ2-6, with D unresolved. Germline values: CDR1 MDHEN, CDR2 SYDVKM. Trimming removed 8 bases from V and 2 bases from J, with 4 bases in between. The CDR3 consists of 12 residues.

This clone came up once. The CDR3 DNA reads TGCGCCAGCAGCCTGGTGGGGGCCACCTACGAGCAGTACTTC. Its protein product is CASSLVGATYEQYF. The rearrangement joins TRBV4-1 to TRBJ2-7; TRBD1 might be the D (6 bases). Per the germline V gene, CDR1 is MGHRA and CDR2 is YSYEKL. The CDR3 is 14 residues long. V shed 4 bases and J shed 2 bases, with 12 bases lying between them.

In its sample, this clone was seen a few times. The V call is TRBV6-1, the J call TRBJ2-6; D ambiguous. The CDR3 consists of 14 residues. CDR1 and CDR2 (germline): MNHNS, SASEGT. V was shortened by 1 base and J by 3 bases, with 4 bases between the two germline ends. The CDR3 protein is CASSEVGGANVLTF. DNA for the CDR3: TGTGCCAGCAGTGAAGTTGGTGGGGCCAACGTCCTGACTTTC.

The chain uses TRBV10-1 and TRBJ2-1, with TRBD2 as a possible D gene (6 bases). Germline V gives CDR1 WNHNN, CDR2 SYGVQD (reference sequence). The CDR3 extends over 13 amino acids. V lost 6 bases, J lost 8 bases, and 14 bases lay in between. The CDR3, as DNA: TGCGCCAGCAGGGCCGGTGGCGGGGATGAGCAGTTCTTC. Its translation: CASRAGGGDEQFF.

There are a few counts of this clone. This sequence joins TRBV6-1 and TRBJ2-7; D perhaps matches TRBD2 (6 bases). CDR1 is MNHNS and CDR2 is SASEGT in the germline V gene. The CDR3 spans 13 residues. V dropped 7 bases and J dropped 2 bases, with 12 bases sitting between them. The CDR3, as DNA: TGTGCCAGCACCTCCCGGGAGACCTACGAGCAGTACTTC. It encodes CASTSRETYEQYF.

The V call is TRBV14, the J call TRBJ1-2; 7 bases are shared with TRBD1. Germline V gene data show CDR1 as SGHDN and CDR2 as FVKESK. The CDR3 has 15 residues. Trimming at V came to 0 bases and at J to 8 bases, leaving 9 bases not matched to a gene. The CDR3, as DNA: TGTGCCAGCAGCCAAGAGGAGACAGGGATATACGGCTACACCTTC. Translating gives CASSQEETGIYGYTF.